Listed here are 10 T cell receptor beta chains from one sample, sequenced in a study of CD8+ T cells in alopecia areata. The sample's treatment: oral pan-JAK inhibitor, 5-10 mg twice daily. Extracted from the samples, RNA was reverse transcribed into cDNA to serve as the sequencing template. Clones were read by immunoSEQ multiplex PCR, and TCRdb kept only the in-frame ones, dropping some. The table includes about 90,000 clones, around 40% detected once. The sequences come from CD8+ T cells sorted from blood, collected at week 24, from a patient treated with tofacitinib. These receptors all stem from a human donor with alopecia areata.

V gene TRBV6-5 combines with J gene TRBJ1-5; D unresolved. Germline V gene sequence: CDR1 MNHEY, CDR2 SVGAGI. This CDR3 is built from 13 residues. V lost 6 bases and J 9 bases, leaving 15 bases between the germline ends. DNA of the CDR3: TGTGCCAGCAGCCCACCGGGTAGTGGGCCCCAGCATTTT. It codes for CASSPPGSGPQHF.

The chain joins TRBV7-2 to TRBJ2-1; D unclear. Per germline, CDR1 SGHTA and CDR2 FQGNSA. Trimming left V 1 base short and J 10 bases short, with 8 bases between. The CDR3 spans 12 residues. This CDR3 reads CASSLVSREQFF. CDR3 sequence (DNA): TGTGCCAGCAGCTTAGTTAGCAGAGAGCAGTTCTTC.

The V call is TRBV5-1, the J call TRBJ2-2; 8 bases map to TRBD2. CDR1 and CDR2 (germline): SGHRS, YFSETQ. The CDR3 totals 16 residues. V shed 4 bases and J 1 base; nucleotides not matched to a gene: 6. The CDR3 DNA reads TGCGCCAGCAGCCAAGAGCGGGAGTGGAACACCGGGGAGCTGTTTTTT. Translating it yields CASSQEREWNTGELFF.

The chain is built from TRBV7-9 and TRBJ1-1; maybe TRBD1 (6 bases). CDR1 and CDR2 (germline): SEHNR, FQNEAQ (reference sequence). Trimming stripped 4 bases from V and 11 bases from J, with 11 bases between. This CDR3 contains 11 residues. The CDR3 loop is CASSWGRGAFF. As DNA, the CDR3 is TGTGCCAGCAGCTGGGGAAGGGGGGCTTTCTTT.

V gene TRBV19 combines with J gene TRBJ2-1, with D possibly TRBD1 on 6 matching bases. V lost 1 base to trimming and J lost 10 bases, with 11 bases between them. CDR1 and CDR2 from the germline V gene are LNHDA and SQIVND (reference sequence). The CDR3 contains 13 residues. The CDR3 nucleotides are TGTGCCAGTAGTATAGGGGGGCAAAGGGAGCAGTTCTTC. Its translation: CASSIGGQREQFF.

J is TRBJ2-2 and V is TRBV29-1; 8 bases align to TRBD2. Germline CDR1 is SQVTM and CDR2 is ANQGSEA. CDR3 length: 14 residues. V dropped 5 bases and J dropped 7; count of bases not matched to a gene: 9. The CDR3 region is CSVLEAGVGGELFF. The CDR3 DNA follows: TGCAGCGTTCTTGAAGCGGGAGTAGGCGGGGAGCTGTTTTTT.

The CDR3 spells CASSHRTGYEQYF. The CDR3, as DNA: TGCGCCAGCAGCCATCGAACAGGCTACGAGCAGTACTTC. The V and J genes are TRBV4-1 and TRBJ2-7, with D tentatively TRBD1 (5 bases). Deletions cut 3 bases from V and 3 bases from J, with 9 bases between. Germline-derived CDR1 and CDR2 are MGHRA and YSYEKL. This CDR3 spans 13 amino acids.

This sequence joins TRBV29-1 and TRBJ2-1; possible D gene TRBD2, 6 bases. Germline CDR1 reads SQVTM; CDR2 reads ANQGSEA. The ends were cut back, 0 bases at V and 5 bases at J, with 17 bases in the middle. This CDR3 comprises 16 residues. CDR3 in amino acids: CSVEDHRWGGDNEQFF. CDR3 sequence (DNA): TGCAGCGTTGAAGACCACCGGTGGGGCGGGGACAATGAGCAGTTCTTC.

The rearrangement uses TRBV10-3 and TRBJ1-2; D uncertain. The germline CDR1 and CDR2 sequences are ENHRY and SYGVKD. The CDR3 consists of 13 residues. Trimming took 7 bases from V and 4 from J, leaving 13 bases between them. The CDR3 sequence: CAIIDSSGYGYTF. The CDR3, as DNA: TGTGCCATCATCGACTCTTCTGGCTATGGCTACACCTTC.

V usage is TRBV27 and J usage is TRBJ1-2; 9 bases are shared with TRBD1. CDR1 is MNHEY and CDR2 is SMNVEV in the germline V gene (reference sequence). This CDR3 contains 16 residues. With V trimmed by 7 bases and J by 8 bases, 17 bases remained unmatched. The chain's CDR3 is CASMPPYGTGTEGYTF. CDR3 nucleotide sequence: TGTGCCAGCATGCCCCCCTACGGGACAGGGACGGAAGGCTACACCTTC.